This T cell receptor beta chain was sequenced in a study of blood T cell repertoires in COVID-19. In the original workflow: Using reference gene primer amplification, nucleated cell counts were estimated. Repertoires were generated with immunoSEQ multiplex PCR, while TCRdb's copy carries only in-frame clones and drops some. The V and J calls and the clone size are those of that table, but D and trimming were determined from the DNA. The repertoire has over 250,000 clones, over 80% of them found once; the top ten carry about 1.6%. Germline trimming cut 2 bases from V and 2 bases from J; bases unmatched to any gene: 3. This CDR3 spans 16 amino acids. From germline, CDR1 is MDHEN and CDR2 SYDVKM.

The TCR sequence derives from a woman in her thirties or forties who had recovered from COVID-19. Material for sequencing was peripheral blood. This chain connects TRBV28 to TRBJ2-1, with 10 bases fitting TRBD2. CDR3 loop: CASSLVSGGPYNEQFF. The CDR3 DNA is TGTGCCAGCAGTTTAGTTAGCGGGGGGCCCTACAATGAGCAGTTCTTC.